This T cell receptor beta chain was retrieved from a study of T cell repertoires in ileal Crohn's disease. Sequenced by immunoSEQ multiplex PCR; TCRdb stores in-frame clones only, minus some. The data contain 11,000 to 15,000 clones, roughly 85% of them singletons. The CDR3 consists of 13 residues. CDR1 is SGHAT and CDR2 is FQNNGV in the germline V gene. V was cut by 1 base and J by 8 bases, with 9 bases left in between. This TCR came from an adult with Crohn's disease. The V and J genes are TRBV11-2 and TRBJ1-3, with D perhaps TRBD1 (5 bases). The sequencing input was ileal tissue. The DNA for the CDR3 is TGTGCCAGCAGCTTAGGACTCAGGGACACCATATATTTT. Translating it yields CASSLGLRDTIYF.